These 7 T cell receptor beta chains originate from one sample sequenced in a study of T cells in narcolepsy. TCRdb keeps only in-frame clones here, not all; method: immunoSEQ multiplex PCR. The sample lists roughly 35,000 clones; under 85% were seen once. What was sequenced was CD45RA- memory CD4+ T cells from PBMCs. These receptors originate from a human donor with narcolepsy.

This clone occurred once. The gene calls are TRBV9 and TRBJ2-5; D is uncertain. The J call may be mistaken, given a closer DNA end match to TRBJ2-7. The CDR3 covers 14 residues. CDR1 is SGDLS, CDR2 YYNGEE, per germline. The CDR3 reads CASSVESRGYEQYF. CDR3 sequence (DNA): TGTGCCAGCAGCGTAGAATCGCGTGGATACGAGCAGTACTTC.

The chain combines TRBV6-5 with TRBJ1-2; possible D gene TRBD1, 5 bases. V gave up 2 bases and J gave up 3 bases, with 10 bases separating them. The CDR3 covers 14 residues. CDR1 is MNHEY, CDR2 SVGAGI, per germline. The CDR3 DNA follows: TGTGCCAGCAGTTACCAGGGACGGTACTATGGCTACACCTTC. It specifies CASSYQGRYYGYTF.

The V gene is TRBV9, the J gene TRBJ1-2; D perhaps matches TRBD1 (6 bases). In germline, CDR1 is SGDLS, CDR2 YYNGEE. Trimming stripped 0 bases from V and 1 base from J, with 10 bases between. This CDR3 contains 15 residues. This CDR3 is CASSVGGQNNYGYTF. The CDR3 coding sequence is TGTGCCAGCAGCGTAGGGGGGCAGAATAACTATGGCTACACCTTC.

This chain joins TRBV6-1 and TRBJ1-6; 8 nucleotides line up with TRBD1. Germline lookup yields CDR1 MNHNS and CDR2 SASEGT. This CDR3 region has 14 residues. V lost 4 bases, J lost 8 bases, and 4 bases stayed unmatched. DNA of the CDR3: TGTGCCAGCAGTGGGGGGACAGGACATTCACCCCTCCACTTT. The encoded protein is CASSGGTGHSPLHF.

This chain uses TRBV12-5 with TRBJ2-3, with TRBD2 matching 7 bases. V lost 2 bases to trimming and J lost 2 bases; unmatched junction nucleotides: 4. CDR1 is LGHNT, CDR2 FRNRAP, per germline. The CDR3 sequence is 15 residues long. For the CDR3, the DNA is TGTGCTAGTGGTTTGCCGGGACTATACACAGATACGCAGTATTTT. Translation gives CASGLPGLYTDTQYF.

V usage is TRBV7-9 and J usage is TRBJ2-7; D is perhaps TRBD1 (5 bases). Trimming took off 5 bases at V and 5 bases at J, with 7 bases between the two ends. The length of the CDR3 is 11 residues. Per the germline V gene, CDR1 is SEHNR and CDR2 is FQNEAQ (reference sequence). Here the CDR3 DNA reads TGTGCCAGCAGCCAACAGGACGAGCAGTACTTC. This encodes CASSQQDEQYF.

In its sample, this clone was seen once. This sequence joins TRBV5-3 and TRBJ2-1, with a tentative D call TRBD2 (5 bases). TRBV5-3 is noted as an ORF with a role that remains uncertain. Trimming took 0 bases from V and 4 from J, leaving 14 bases between them. There are 16 residues in the CDR3. In nucleotides, the CDR3 is TGTGCCAGAAGCTTGGTAGCGCCTCCTTTTTACAATGAGCAGTTCTTC. This sequence encodes CARSLVAPPFYNEQFF.